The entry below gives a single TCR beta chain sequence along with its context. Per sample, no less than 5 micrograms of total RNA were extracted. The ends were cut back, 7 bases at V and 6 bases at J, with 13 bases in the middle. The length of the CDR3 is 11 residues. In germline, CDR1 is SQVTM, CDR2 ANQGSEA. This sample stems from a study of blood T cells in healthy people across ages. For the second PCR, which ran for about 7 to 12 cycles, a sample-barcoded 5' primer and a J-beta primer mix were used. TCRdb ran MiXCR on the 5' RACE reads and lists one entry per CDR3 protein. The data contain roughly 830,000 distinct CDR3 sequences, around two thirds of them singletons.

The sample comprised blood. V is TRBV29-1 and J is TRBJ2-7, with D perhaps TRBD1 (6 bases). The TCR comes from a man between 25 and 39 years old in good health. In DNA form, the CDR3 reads TGCAGCGCCTGGGACATCTCCGAGCAGTACTTC. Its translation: CSAWDISEQYF.